The 3 T cell receptor beta chains below all came from one sample that was sequenced in a study of T cell changes during pregnancy in multiple sclerosis. The table came from immunoSEQ multiplex PCR; TCRdb's copy has only in-frame clones and leaves some out. The sample consists of tens of thousands of clones, roughly 90% of them appearing once. Sequencing was performed on peripheral blood, taken in the second trimester of pregnancy. These receptors all stem from a female donor with multiple sclerosis, enrolled in a pregnancy study.

The genes are TRBV5-1 and TRBJ1-2; TRBD1 might be the D (6 bases). This CDR3 is 14 amino acids long. V lost 0 bases to trimming and J lost 4 bases, with 10 bases between them. Per the germline V gene, CDR1 is SGHRS and CDR2 is YFSETQ. CDR3 in DNA: TGCGCCAGCAGCTTGGCCGACAGGAGCTATGGCTACACCTTC. Protein: CASSLADRSYGYTF.

V and J are TRBV5-8 and TRBJ2-7; maybe TRBD2 (5 bases). The germline V and J ends were trimmed by 4 bases and 0 bases, with 14 bases remaining between them. This CDR3 has 15 residues. Germline V gene data show CDR1 as SGHTS and CDR2 as YDEGEE. The CDR3 region has the DNA TGTGCCAGCAGCCCAGGAAGCGGCAGCTCCTACGAGCAGTACTTC. Protein product: CASSPGSGSSYEQYF.

V gene TRBV10-3 combines with J gene TRBJ2-7, with 10 bases matching TRBD2. Trimming cost V 6 bases and J 0 bases; bases outside gene matches: 5. The germline CDR1 and CDR2 sequences are ENHRY and SYGVKD. The CDR3 loop spans 15 amino acids. The CDR3 sequence is CAISSGTSASYEQYF. CDR3 coding DNA: TGTGCCATCAGCTCCGGGACTAGCGCCTCCTACGAGCAGTACTTC.